This TCR beta chain was identified in a study of patients and donors after allogeneic stem cell transplantation. Germline assignment: CDR1 MNHNS and CDR2 SASEGT. The V segment lost 10 bases and the J segment 0 bases; nucleotides outside the gene matches: 9. The CDR3 is 14 amino acids. MiXCR was run by TCRdb on the RT-PCR reads, yielding one entry per CDR3 protein. The data contain roughly 940,000 distinct CDR3 sequences, 15% to 20% of them seen just once; the ten biggest clones take up around 6%. The sequenced sample consisted of blood, either unsorted or a sorted T cell fraction (not recorded which). The clonotype comes from a human donor who was either an allogeneic HSCT recipient or a stem cell or donor lymphocyte infusion donor (not recorded which). It is not recorded whose cells these are; they may come from a transplant donor. The chain recombines TRBV6-1 with TRBJ2-7; 7 bases match TRBD1. The CDR3 DNA follows: TGTGCCACCTTAATAGGGGGCAGCTCCTACGAGCAGTACTTC. It encodes CATLIGGSSYEQYF.